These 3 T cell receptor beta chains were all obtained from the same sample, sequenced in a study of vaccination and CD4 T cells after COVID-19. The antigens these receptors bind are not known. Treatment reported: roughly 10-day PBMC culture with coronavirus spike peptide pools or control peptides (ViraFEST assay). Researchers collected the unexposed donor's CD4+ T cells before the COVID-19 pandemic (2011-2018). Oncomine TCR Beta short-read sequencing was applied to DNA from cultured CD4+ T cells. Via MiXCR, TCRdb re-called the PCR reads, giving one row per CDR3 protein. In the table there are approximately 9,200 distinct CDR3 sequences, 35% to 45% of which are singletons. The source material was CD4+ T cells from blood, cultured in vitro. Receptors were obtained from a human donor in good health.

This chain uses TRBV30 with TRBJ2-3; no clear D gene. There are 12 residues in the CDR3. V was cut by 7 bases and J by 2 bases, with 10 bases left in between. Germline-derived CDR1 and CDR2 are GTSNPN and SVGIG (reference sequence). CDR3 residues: CASSGDTDTQYF. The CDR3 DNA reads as TGTGCCTCCAGTGGGGACACAGATACGCAGTATTTT.

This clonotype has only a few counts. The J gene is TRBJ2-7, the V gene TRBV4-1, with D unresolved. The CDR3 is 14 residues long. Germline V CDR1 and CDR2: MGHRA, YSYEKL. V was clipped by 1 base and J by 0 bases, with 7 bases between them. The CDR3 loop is CASSQGGSSYEQYF. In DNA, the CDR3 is TGCGCCAGCAGCCAAGGGGGTAGCTCCTACGAGCAGTACTTC.

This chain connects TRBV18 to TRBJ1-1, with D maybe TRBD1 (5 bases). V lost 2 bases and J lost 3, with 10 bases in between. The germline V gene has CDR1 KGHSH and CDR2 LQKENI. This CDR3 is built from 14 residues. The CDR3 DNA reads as TGTGCCAGCTCACCAGCTGGGGGTGACACTGAAGCTTTCTTT. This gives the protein CASSPAGGDTEAFF.